The source of this T cell receptor (beta chain) is a study of blood T cells in healthy people across ages (dated by TCRdb to between 2015 and 2016). For context, the study as a whole: In model experiments, template switching captured about one uniquely barcoded TCR beta cDNA molecule for every two T cells. The study measured age-related changes in TCR beta repertoire diversity using deep sequencing normalized with unique cDNA molecular identifiers. Donors were grouped into four age groups: young (average approximately 15 years), middle-aged (39), aged (around 56) and long-lived (82). To avoid experimental bias, donors of different ages were distributed randomly across sequencing lanes. Two additional independent replicas of 1 million unique cDNA reads from the same blood draw were analyzed for two donors (one aged 18 to 30 and one aged 80 or older).

A remark on this clonotype: What this receptor recognizes is not known. No much larger clonotype is one base removed from it; base qualities were not supplied.

The CDR3 runs 13 residues from the cysteine to the phenylalanine. Kept here is only the CDR3 DNA, which spans 39 bases and is read in frame from base 1. Relative to germline, V is missing 6 bases and J is missing 2 bases, with 5 bases of the junction outside any gene match. In the germline V gene, CDR1 corresponds to SQVTM and CDR2 to ANQGSEA. The donors were 40 or so Caucasian individuals from Russia, aged about 6 to 100 years, who were systemically healthy. Roughly 9 milliliters of peripheral blood were drawn from each donor into EDTA-treated Vacutainer tubes. Ficoll-Paque density-gradient centrifugation was used to isolate PBMCs, with at least 7 million obtained per sample. Total RNA, at least 6 micrograms per sample, was extracted from PBMCs with Trizol reagent. The percentages of naive CD45RAhigh/CD27high T cells were determined by flow cytometry on a PBMC aliquot from every donor. Library preparation employed 5' RACE. Sequencing instrument: Illumina HiSeq 2500. A second PCR of roughly 6 to 11 cycles was run with a J-beta primer mix and a sample-barcoded 5' primer. A template-switch 5' adaptor carrying 12 random nucleotides introduced a unique molecular identifier onto each TCR beta cDNA molecule. Each sample yielded at least 2.5 million CDR3-containing paired-end reads. All of the RNA was converted into first-strand cDNA using the Mint cDNA synthesis kit, with a TRBC-specific oligonucleotide serving as the primer. Following uracil-DNA glycosylase treatment, all cDNA underwent a first 18-cycle PCR with the universal primers M1SS and BC2_uni_R. Under the source paper's analysis protocol: For normalization, 1 million high-quality reads, each with a distinct molecular identifier, were randomly selected from each sample. Reads with shared molecular identifiers were discarded instead of being binned into consensus sequences. CDR3 identification, clonotype clustering and error correction used MiTCR with a Q25 quality threshold and the strictest error-elimination algorithm. Lower-bound total TCR beta diversity was estimated with a nonparametric unseen species model using Euler transformation. TCRdb reprocessing: public reads trimmed at Q25 with fastp, clones called with MiXCR, in-frame beta chains kept. Every distinct CDR3 protein forms one entry, paired with its most common genes and DNA. The V and J calls here are based on TCRdb, not the publication. Counted in this sample were 800,000 or so distinct CDR3 sequences; 55% to 65% of them appeared once. Clones ranked in the top ten supply about a quarter of the sample.

Overall study results and their limits: Bulk unsorted PBMC profiling prevented conclusive comparison of naive and antigen-experienced compartments. Observed TCR beta diversity per million T cells fell roughly linearly with age, and a significant reduction was already apparent by age around 36. Because the CMV infection status of the donors was unknown, age-related changes in expanded clonotypes may potentially have been confounded. Compared with the aged group, the long-lived group had more naive CD4+ T cells, fewer expanded clones and increased TCR diversity, suggesting age selection. A strong correlation was found between observed TCR beta diversity and the percentage of naive T cells measured by flow cytometry. Total diversity estimates from one million sequenced T cells were considered lower bounds and underestimates.

The TCR comes from a man under 40 in good health. Input material: blood. This sequence uses TRBV29-1 and TRBJ2-7; 9 junctional bases match TRBD1. CDR3 sequence: CSVPRQGAYEQYF. The nucleotides read TGCAGCGTCCCCAGACAGGGGGCCTACGAGCAGTACTTC.